Each of the 16 T cell receptor beta chains below was sequenced from the same sample in a study of T cells in women clearing cervical HPV infection. This table comes from immunoSEQ multiplex PCR, and its TCRdb copy is limited to in-frame clones, with some not included. The data show tens of thousands of clones, and the top ten clones hold less than 3.5%. The specimen sequenced was blood buffy coat. Source of these receptors: a woman aged 18 to 75 with a cervical HPV16 infection that either progressed to CIN3+ or cleared (not recorded which).

Remarks on this clone: The sequence runs out 3 residues before the end of the CDR3; the remainder is reconstructed from the germline J gene. The chain is built from TRBV7-9 and TRBJ2-2; TRBD1 might be the D (5 bases). The CDR3 totals 14 residues. Germline values: CDR1 SEHNR, CDR2 FQNEAQ (reference sequence). The part of the CDR3 DNA that was read is TGTGCCAGCAACGGAGACAGACCTAATGAAAAG. Translating gives CASNGDRPNEK. The full CDR3 reads CASNGDRPNEKLFF.

In the case of this clone: Read sequence stops 3 residues before the CDR3 end, and the germline J gene provides the missing end. The chain combines TRBV6-1 with TRBJ2-5; 8 bases agree with TRBD2. Germline V gene lookup returns CDR1 MNHNS and CDR2 SASEGT. The CDR3 is 13 residues long. The V gene end was trimmed by 2 bases and the J gene end by 7 bases; junction bases not matched to a gene: 3. CDR3: CASSELLAGTQYF. CDR3 bases read: TGTGCCAGCAGTGAACTTCTAGCGGGGACC.

Comment on this clone: The read falls 3 residues short of the CDR3 end, and the missing part is taken from the germline J gene. The gene calls are TRBV19 and TRBJ1-1, with a weak D call TRBD1 (6 bases). CDR3 length equals 14 residues. V lost 5 bases and J lost 4, with 14 bases in between. The germline V gene has CDR1 LNHDA and CDR2 SQIVND (reference sequence). CDR3 region: CASSYLRGGTEAFF. Incomplete CDR3 DNA: TGTGCCAGTAGTTACCTCAGGGGTGGCACTGAA. The full variable domain, its missing parts supplied by reference TRBV19 and TRBJ1-1, is DGGITQSPKYLFRKEGQNVTLSCEQNLNHDAMYWYRQDPGQGLRLIYYSQIVNDFQKGDIAEGYSVSREKKESFPLTVTSAQKNPTAFYLCASSYLRGGTEAFFGQGTRLTVV.

Worth noting for this clone: The read ends 3 residues early relative to the CDR3; the germline J gene fills the gap. This chain connects TRBV6-2 or TRBV6-3 to TRBJ1-2; 10 positions agree with TRBD1. The CDR3 covers 15 residues. Germline V gene lookup returns CDR1 MNHEY and CDR2 SVGEGT. Incomplete CDR3 DNA: TGTGCCAGCACTTCCCGGGACAGGGGAACCTACGAC. Protein: CASTSRDRGTYD. The complete CDR3 protein is CASTSRDRGTYDYTF.

Notes on this clone: The read falls 3 residues short of the CDR3 end, and the missing part is taken from the germline J gene. The V and J genes are TRBV18 and TRBJ1-2, with 7 positions matching TRBD1. CDR1 is KGHSH, CDR2 LQKENI, per germline. J was trimmed by 4 bases and V by 3 bases; bases with no gene match: 8. The CDR3 sequence is 15 residues long. This chain's CDR3 is CASSPTTGEAYGYTF. The CDR3 DNA, read in part, is TGTGCCAGCTCACCGACTACAGGGGAAGCCTATGGC.

A word on this clone: Read sequence stops 3 residues before the CDR3 end, and the germline J gene provides the missing end. The V and J genes are TRBV19 and TRBJ1-5; TRBD1 matches 7 bases. The CDR3 loop spans 15 amino acids. J was trimmed by 7 bases and V by 1 base; bases with no gene match: 7. Germline V gene sequence: CDR1 LNHDA, CDR2 SQIVND (reference sequence). The CDR3 loop reads CASSIARGAQQPQHF. The CDR3 bases that were read are TGTGCCAGTAGTATAGCCAGGGGGGCGCAACAGCCC.

Turning to this clone: The read falls 3 residues short of the CDR3 end, and the missing part is taken from the germline J gene. The chain couples TRBV2 to TRBJ2-3; tentatively, D is TRBD1 (5 bases). Per the germline V gene, CDR1 is SNHLY and CDR2 is FYNNEI. The CDR3 loop spans 14 amino acids. The CDR3 reads CASRPQGYVETQYF. CDR3 bases read: TGTGCCAGCAGGCCCCAGGGCTACGTAGAGACG.

As to this clone: The read is 3 residues too short to cover the CDR3 end, so that end is filled in from the germline J gene. The V gene is TRBV6-1, the J gene TRBJ1-1; possibly TRBD1 for D (5 bases). There are 16 residues in the CDR3. Germline CDR1 MNHNS, CDR2 SASEGT. Trimming removed 1 base from V and 5 bases from J, with 17 bases in between. The sequenced CDR3 bases are TGTGCCAGCAGTGAAGGTCCAGGAGCCGGGGGTACTGAA. Translating it yields CASSEGPGAGGTE. The complete CDR3 protein is CASSEGPGAGGTEAFF.

Worth noting for this clone: The CDR3 goes on 3 residues after the read ends, and that part is filled in from the germline J gene. This sample includes further DNA sequences coding for the same CDR3. The chain has TRBV10-2 and TRBJ1-5, with a weak D call TRBD1 (5 bases). Germline CDR1 reads WSHSY; CDR2 reads SAAADI. V was cut by 0 bases and J by 7 bases, with 10 bases left in between. This CDR3 has 14 residues. The sequenced part of the CDR3 DNA is TGCGCCAGCAGTGAGTCAGGGGTGGGGCAGCCC. Protein: CASSESGVGQP. The CDR3 as a whole reads CASSESGVGQPQHF.

CDR3 DNA, as far as it was read: TGTGCCAGTAGTTTGGAGGGGCCGCTGGCATACGAG. Translating it yields CASSLEGPLAYE. The full CDR3 sequence reads CASSLEGPLAYEQYF. The chain uses TRBV19 and TRBJ2-7, with D tentatively TRBD2 (6 bases). The CDR3 is cut off 3 residues early in the read; its end comes from the germline J gene. Trimming removed 5 bases from V and 4 bases from J, with 18 bases in between. Germline V lookup: CDR1 LNHDA, CDR2 SQIVND (reference sequence). CDR3 length: 15 amino acids.

Note on this clone: The read falls 3 residues short of the CDR3 end, and the missing part is taken from the germline J gene. The V gene is TRBV7-9, the J gene TRBJ2-4; 7 bases fit TRBD1. Germline CDR1 SEHNR, CDR2 FQNEAQ (reference sequence). CDR3 length: 14 amino acids. CDR3: CASSLPDRAVGQYF. Incomplete CDR3 DNA: TGTGCCAGCAGCTTACCCGACAGGGCGGTCGGT.

Notes on this clone: The read is 3 residues too short to cover the CDR3 end, so that end is filled in from the germline J gene. The rearrangement links TRBV2 to TRBJ1-2; the D gene is possibly TRBD1 (6 bases). CDR1 and CDR2 from the germline V gene are SNHLY and FYNNEI. CDR3 length: 14 residues. V dropped 4 bases and J dropped 2 bases, with 11 bases sitting between them. The CDR3 region is CASSAGALNYGYTF. Incomplete CDR3 DNA: TGTGCCAGCAGTGCAGGGGCCTTGAACTATGGC.

Comments on this clone: The missing CDR3 end, 3 residues past where the read stops, is filled in from the germline J gene. This rearrangement joins TRBV20-1 to TRBJ1-2; D call uncertain. CDR3 length: 11 residues. CDR1 is DFQATT, CDR2 SNEGSKA, per germline (reference sequence). The CDR3 loop is CSASLTGGYTF. The sequenced part of the CDR3 DNA is TGCAGTGCTAGCCTGACGGGGGGC.

Worth noting for this clone: The sequenced fragment ends 3 residues before the CDR3 boundary, so the rest is inferred from the germline J gene. V is TRBV7-2 and J is TRBJ1-4; D is perhaps TRBD1 (6 bases). This CDR3 region has 15 residues. The ends were cut back, 5 bases at V and 8 bases at J, with 18 bases in the middle. Germline V lookup: CDR1 SGHTA, CDR2 FQGNSA. The sequenced CDR3 bases are TGTGCCAGCAGCGAATTAGGGGGAGGAGGCGAAAAA. This encodes CASSELGGGGEK. The whole CDR3 protein is CASSELGGGGEKLFF.

As concerns this clone: The observed sequence ends 3 residues before the CDR3 terminus, with the missing tail filled in from the germline J gene. The V gene is TRBV7-7, the J gene TRBJ1-2; TRBD1 matches at 9 bases. The CDR3 has 15 residues. CDR1 and CDR2 from the germline V gene are SSHAT and FNYEAQ (reference sequence). The covered CDR3 bases are TGTGCCAGCAGCTTAGTGGGACAGGGTGACAATGAC. It specifies CASSLVGQGDND. The whole CDR3 protein reads CASSLVGQGDNDYTF.

Turning to this clone: Read sequence stops 3 residues before the CDR3 end, and the germline J gene provides the missing end. The chain joins TRBV5-5 to TRBJ2-2; maybe TRBD1 (6 bases). Looked up from germline, CDR1 is SGHKS and CDR2 is YYEKEE (reference sequence). The CDR3 contains 15 residues. CDR3 residues: CASSFSQGTNSPLFF. The CDR3 bases that were read are TGTGCCAGCAGCTTCTCCCAGGGGACCAATTCACCG.